The 22 T cell receptor beta chains given below trace back to one sample, sequenced in a study of CD4+ T cells in melanoma. Measured with immunoSEQ multiplex PCR; TCRdb has only the in-frame clones, and not every one. This table holds roughly 150,000 clones, about nine tenths found once. These receptors were collected from a human donor with melanoma.

The genes are TRBV25-1 and TRBJ1-4; D is unclear. The CDR3 has 12 amino acids. CDR1 and CDR2 (germline): MGHDK, SYGVNS. V lost 0 bases, J lost 10 bases, and 6 bases lay in between. The CDR3 DNA sequence: TGTGCCAGCAGTGAATATGAGGGAAAACTGTTTTTT. Translation gives CASSEYEGKLFF.

This chain joins TRBV5-4 and TRBJ1-6; D not certain. Germline CDR1 is SGHNT and CDR2 is YYREEE (reference sequence). CDR3 length: 12 residues. Trimming took off 0 bases at V and 8 bases at J, with 3 bases between the two ends. The CDR3, as DNA: TGTGCCAGCAGCTTGGTCGATTCACCCCTCCACTTT. Translation: CASSLVDSPLHF.

The chain joins TRBV7-3 to TRBJ2-7; no firm D call. CDR3 length: 13 residues. V was shortened by 4 bases and J by 6 bases, with 13 bases between the two germline ends. Germline lookup yields CDR1 SGHTA and CDR2 FQGTGA. The CDR3 sequence is CASSSTTAGEQYF. In nucleotides, the CDR3 is TGTGCCAGCAGCTCGACCACAGCCGGCGAGCAGTACTTC.

The chain joins TRBV6-1 to TRBJ1-2; 8 bases are shared with TRBD1. V dropped 7 bases and J dropped 8; count of bases not matched to a gene: 12. Per germline, CDR1 MNHNS and CDR2 SASEGT. This CDR3 is built from 14 residues. The CDR3 DNA sequence: TGTGCCAGCACCGGACAGGGAACCTATGGAGGCTACACCTTC. Encoded protein: CASTGQGTYGGYTF.

This chain links TRBV9 with TRBJ1-3; a possible D gene is TRBD1 (5 bases). The CDR3 consists of 13 residues. V was clipped by 0 bases and J by 8 bases, with 9 bases between them. Germline CDR1 reads SGDLS; CDR2 reads YYNGEE. CDR3 in DNA: TGTGCCAGCAGCGTAGGTACAGGCGACACCATATATTTT. Translation gives CASSVGTGDTIYF. Filled out from reference TRBV9 and TRBJ1-3, the complete variable domain reads DSGVTQTPKHLITATGQRVTLRCSPRSGDLSVYWYQQSLDQGLQFLIQYYNGEERAKGNILERFSAQQFPDLHSELNLSSLELGDSALYFCASSVGTGDTIYFGEGSWLTVV.

The CDR3 loop is CASSLWAGEGYTF. The CDR3 DNA reads as TGTGCCAGCAGTTTATGGGCAGGGGAAGGCTACACCTTC. This chain links TRBV27 with TRBJ1-2, with a possible D match to TRBD1 (6 bases). The germline gives CDR1 MNHEY, CDR2 SMNVEV (reference sequence). This CDR3 region has 13 residues. V was shortened by 1 base and J by 8 bases, with 11 bases between the two germline ends.

The chain recombines TRBV11-2 with TRBJ2-3; 9 bases fit TRBD2. The CDR3 sequence is 16 residues long. The V and J ends lost 6 bases and 2 bases, in that order; junction bases with no gene match: 9. CDR1 and CDR2 (germline): SGHAT, FQNNGV. CDR3 nucleotide sequence: TGTGCCAGCAGGAGGGCTAGCGGGGCCTCCACAGATACGCAGTATTTT. Protein product: CASRRASGASTDTQYF.

This CDR3 is CASSLSLTGQMNTEAFF. DNA for the CDR3: TGTGCCAGCAGCTTATCTCTCACGGGACAGATGAACACTGAAGCTTTCTTT. The chain combines TRBV7-9 with TRBJ1-1; 7 bases match TRBD1. The CDR3 is 17 residues long. Germline V gene sequence: CDR1 SEHNR, CDR2 FQNEAQ (reference sequence). Trimming at V came to 2 bases and at J to 0 bases, leaving 9 bases not matched to a gene.

The chain carries TRBV28 and TRBJ1-5; D not resolved. The CDR3 loop spans 13 amino acids. Trimming cost V 5 bases and J 4 bases, with 9 bases left between them. Germline CDR1 and CDR2: MDHEN and SYDVKM. The CDR3 spells CASSGVANQPQHF. The CDR3 DNA follows: TGTGCCAGCAGTGGGGTTGCGAATCAGCCCCAGCATTTT.

Worth noting for this clone: This sample also contains other DNA sequences that code for the same CDR3. This rearrangement joins TRBV5-6 to TRBJ2-7; no clear D gene. Trimming shortened V by 0 bases and J by 3 bases, and 4 bases separated the two germline ends. The CDR3 has 12 amino acids. The V gene's germline CDR1 is SGHDT and CDR2 YYEEEE. The CDR3 DNA sequence: TGTGCCAGCAGCTTGGACGACTACGAGCAGTACTTC. Translating gives CASSLDDYEQYF. The entire variable domain, with the rest obtained from reference TRBV5-6 and TRBJ2-7, is as follows: DAGVTQSPTHLIKTRGQQVTLRCSPKSGHDTVSWYQQALGQGPQFIFQYYEEEERQRGNFPDRFSGHQFPNYSSELNVNALLLGDSALYLCASSLDDYEQYFGPGTRLTVT.

The chain joins TRBV2 to TRBJ2-1, with TRBD1 as a possible D gene (5 bases). CDR1 and CDR2 from the germline V gene are SNHLY and FYNNEI. The CDR3 is 15 residues long. V was pared by 2 bases and J by 0 bases, with 8 bases between. This chain's CDR3 is CASSEQGYSYNEQFF. The CDR3 DNA follows: TGTGCCAGCAGTGAACAGGGATACTCCTACAATGAGCAGTTCTTC.

This clone appeared a single time. The chain couples TRBV18 to TRBJ1-1; D ambiguous. The CDR3 contains 13 residues. Germline loops: CDR1 KGHSH, CDR2 LQKENI. Trimming removed 4 bases from V and 5 bases from J, with 11 bases in between. The CDR3, as DNA: TGTGCCAGCTCACTCCCGGCTAGGACTGAAGCTTTCTTT. Its protein is CASSLPARTEAFF.

This chain joins TRBV5-1 and TRBJ1-2, with TRBD1 as a possible D gene (5 bases). CDR1 and CDR2 from the germline V gene are SGHRS and YFSETQ. There are 14 residues in the CDR3. V shed 0 bases and J shed 8 bases, with 14 bases lying between them. CDR3 protein: CASSLERGRDGYTF. DNA of the CDR3: TGCGCCAGCAGCTTGGAACGAGGAAGGGACGGCTACACCTTC.

The V call is TRBV7-2, the J call TRBJ2-7; D perhaps matches TRBD2 (6 bases). V was shortened by 4 bases and J by 3 bases, with 10 bases between the two germline ends. Germline CDR1 and CDR2: SGHTA and FQGNSA. The CDR3 runs to 13 residues. The DNA of the CDR3 is TGTGCCAGCAGCTCGGGGGTGGGCTACGAGCAGTACTTC. As protein: CASSSGVGYEQYF.

This chain connects TRBV6-1 to TRBJ1-2; D is perhaps TRBD1 (5 bases). This CDR3 is built from 12 residues. Germline loops: CDR1 MNHNS, CDR2 SASEGT. Trimming shortened V by 4 bases and J by 6 bases, and 9 bases separated the two germline ends. Written as DNA, the CDR3 is TGTGCCAGCAGTGGGACACGACATGGCTACACCTTC. Its translation is CASSGTRHGYTF.

In this sample, this clone turned up a few times. The CDR3 spells CASSSGRQGYEQYF. CDR3 nucleotide sequence: TGTGCCAGCAGCTCGGGACGGCAGGGCTACGAGCAGTACTTC. The V gene is TRBV11-2, the J gene TRBJ2-7; either TRBD1 or TRBD2 may fit D (5 bases each). Trimming stripped 4 bases from V and 3 bases from J, with 13 bases between. CDR1 and CDR2 from the germline V gene are SGHAT and FQNNGV. There are 14 residues in the CDR3.

The chain joins TRBV6-4 to TRBJ2-7; D remains unclear. The germline CDR1 and CDR2 sequences are MRHNA and SNTAGT. Trimming removed 2 bases at V and 6 bases at J, with 8 bases between. This CDR3 has 12 amino acids. CDR3 amino acids: CASSDPGREQYF. CDR3 sequence (DNA): TGTGCCAGCAGTGACCCGGGTCGCGAGCAGTACTTC.

The chain carries TRBV11-1 and TRBJ2-5; 12 bases map to TRBD2. With V trimmed by 3 bases and J by 5 bases, 4 bases remained unmatched. The germline gives CDR1 SGHAT, CDR2 FQDESV (reference sequence). CDR3 length: 15 amino acids. CDR3 nucleotide sequence: TGTGCCAGCAGCTTGCAGACTAGCGGGGGTGAGACCCAGTACTTC. It encodes CASSLQTSGGETQYF.

The chain is built from TRBV7-3 and TRBJ2-2; D remains unclear. Trimming took 2 bases from V and 5 from J, leaving 6 bases between them. CDR1 is SGHTA and CDR2 is FQGTGA in the germline V gene. CDR3 length: 13 amino acids. For the CDR3, the DNA is TGTGCCAGCAGCTTAGAACTAACCGGGGAGCTGTTTTTT. Amino acid sequence: CASSLELTGELFF.

The chain carries TRBV5-1 and TRBJ1-5; no definite D call. Trimming removed 1 base from V and 7 bases from J, with 12 bases in between. Germline CDR1 is SGHRS and CDR2 is YFSETQ. CDR3 length equals 14 residues. The chain's CDR3 is CASSLLGSGQPQHF. CDR3 DNA sequence: TGCGCCAGCAGCTTGCTAGGTTCCGGCCAGCCCCAGCATTTT.

This chain joins TRBV6-1 and TRBJ2-7, with 7 bases that match TRBD1. The V and J ends lost 6 bases and 2 bases, in that order; junction bases with no gene match: 7. This CDR3 comprises 14 residues. Germline CDR1 and CDR2: MNHNS and SASEGT. CDR3 DNA: TGTGCCAGCAGACAGGGGAAGGGGCCCTACGAGCAGTACTTC. It yields the protein CASRQGKGPYEQYF.

V gene TRBV19 combines with J gene TRBJ1-2, with D possibly being TRBD1 (5 bases). CDR1 is LNHDA and CDR2 is SQIVND in the germline V gene (reference sequence). Trimming shortened V by 1 base and J by 8 bases, and 11 bases separated the two germline ends. CDR3 size: 13 residues. As DNA, the CDR3 is TGTGCCAGTAGTATAGCCGCAAGGGGCGGCTACACCTTC. Its protein product is CASSIAARGGYTF.